Listed below are T cell receptor beta chains from one sample, sequenced in a study of control samples from healthy donors and cancer patients. This table comes from immunoSEQ multiplex PCR, and its TCRdb copy is limited to in-frame clones, with some not included. The data contain 150,000 to 200,000 clones, 91% of them seen just once; the ten biggest clones take up approximately 1.6%. Sequencing used blood. The receptors originated from a woman between 25 and 40 years old in good health. The conserved cysteine and the conserved F or W are not part of the CDR3 here. Each record gives: V gene, CDR3 protein.

TRBV18 ASSPTAGTGGETQY
TRBV5-1 ASSPTGSYEQY
TRBV19 ASSYRTGYNSPLH
TRBV7-2 ASSLARGYEQY
TRBV7-9 ASSPPGDTEAF
TRBV3-1/TRBV3-2 ASSPTTGSTEAF
TRBV5-1 ASSLGQGADGYT
TRBV28 ASNLGQGARSAF
TRBV11-2 ASSLGLASNEQF
TRBV4-2 ASSQDFAGLAYNEQF
TRBV5-1 ASSFGDSRGGYGYT
TRBV4-3 ASSQGGNTEAF
TRBV7-9 ASSPEGRVNTEAF
TRBV18 ASSPPPSGGNEQF
TRBV29-1 SVRQGGGNQPQH
TRBV7-2 ASSPGLPSTDTQY
TRBV7-9 ASSLVGSSGNTIY
TRBV19 ASTRDPSSYNEQF
TRBV6-2/TRBV6-3 ASSKTKNTEAF
TRBV7-6 ASSWDRGYEQF
TRBV3-1/TRBV3-2 ASSQVGTDGYT
TRBV15 ATSRDRPYEQY
TRBV5-6 ASHTANYGYT
TRBV4-1 ASSQGQTIMNTEAF
TRBV6-5 ASSLRRYGYT
TRBV24-1 ATSDPNQPQH
TRBV19 ASSSQGSGNTIY
TRBV18 ASSSDRGNTEAF
TRBV3-1/TRBV3-2 ASSQGRTNYGYT
TRBV6-5 ASSRTGGTYEQY
TRBV10-2 ASSEYSSYEQY
TRBV7-3 ASSLTGRTEAF
TRBV7-2 ASSLVGTGGYT
TRBV27 ASSLAGGRGETQY
TRBV7-6 ASSPYRGPTINYGYT
TRBV5-1 ASSFGQGSTGELF
TRBV5-1 ASSFRTGNEKLF
TRBV13 ASSDGQGTNNEQF
TRBV11-3 ASSPGTSGSGCNEQF
TRBV7-2 ASSLARPDTIY
TRBV19 ASSILWASGSYNEQF
TRBV19 ASSFTSGSYEQY
TRBV6-4 ASSDSKLEGGGELF
TRBV6-2/TRBV6-3 ASSYAGGPYNEQF
TRBV25-1 ASSGIGQRYYGYT
TRBV6-6 ATRTGNNSPLH
TRBV10-2 ASSGWGSNQPQH
TRBV7-2 ASSLWPTGGLNTGELF
TRBV11-2 ASNTTGLPNTGELF
TRBV2 ASSNRGLSNQPQH
TRBV7-2 ASSSSGRLGGELF
TRBV30 AWSVQGRGGYT
TRBV6-5 ASSYATGYNEQF
TRBV3-1/TRBV3-2 ASSQRGQGGSPLH
TRBV10-2 ASRDGNTEAF
TRBV3-1/TRBV3-2 ASSQRGQTEAF
TRBV20-1 SARDPGEAF
TRBV5-4 ASSLGTGWNTEAF
TRBV5-1 ASSEDAGNTIY
TRBV19 ASTDRSSYNSPLH